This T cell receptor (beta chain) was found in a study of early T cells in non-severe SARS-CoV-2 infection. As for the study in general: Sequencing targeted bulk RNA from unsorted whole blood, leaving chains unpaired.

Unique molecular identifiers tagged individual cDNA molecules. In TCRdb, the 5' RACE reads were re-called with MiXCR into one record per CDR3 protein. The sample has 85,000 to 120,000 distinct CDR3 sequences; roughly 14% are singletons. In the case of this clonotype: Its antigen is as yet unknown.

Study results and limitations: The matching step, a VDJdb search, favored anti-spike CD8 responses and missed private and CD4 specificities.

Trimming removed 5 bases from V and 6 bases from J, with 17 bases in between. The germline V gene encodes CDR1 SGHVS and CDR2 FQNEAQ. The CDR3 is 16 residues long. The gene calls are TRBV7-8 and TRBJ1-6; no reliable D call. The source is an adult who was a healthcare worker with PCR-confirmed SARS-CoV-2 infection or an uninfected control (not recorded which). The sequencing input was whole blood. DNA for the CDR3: TGTGCCAGCAGCGAACAGCCCCCGGGCCTTAATTCACCCCTCCACTTT. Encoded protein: CASSEQPPGLNSPLHF.